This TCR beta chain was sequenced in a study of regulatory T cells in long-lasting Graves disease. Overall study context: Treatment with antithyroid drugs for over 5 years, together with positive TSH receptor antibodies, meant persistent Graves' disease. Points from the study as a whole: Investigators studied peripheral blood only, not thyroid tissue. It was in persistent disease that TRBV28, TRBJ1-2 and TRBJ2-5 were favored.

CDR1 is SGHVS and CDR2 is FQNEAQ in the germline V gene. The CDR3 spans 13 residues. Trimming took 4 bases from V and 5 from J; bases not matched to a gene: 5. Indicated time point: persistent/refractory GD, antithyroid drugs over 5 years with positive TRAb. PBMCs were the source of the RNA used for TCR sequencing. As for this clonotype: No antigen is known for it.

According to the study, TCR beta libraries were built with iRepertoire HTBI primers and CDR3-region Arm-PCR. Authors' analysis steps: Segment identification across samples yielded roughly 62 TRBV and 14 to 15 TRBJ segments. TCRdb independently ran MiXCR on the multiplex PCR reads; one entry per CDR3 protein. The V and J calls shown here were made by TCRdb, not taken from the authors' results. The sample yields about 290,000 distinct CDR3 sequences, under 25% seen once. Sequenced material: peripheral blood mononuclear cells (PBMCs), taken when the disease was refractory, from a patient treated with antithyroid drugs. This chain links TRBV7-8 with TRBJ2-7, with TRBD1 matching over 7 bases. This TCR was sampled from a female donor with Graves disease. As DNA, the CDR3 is TGTGCCAGCAGCTCCCGAGGGGGCCACGAGCAGTACTTC. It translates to CASSSRGGHEQYF.